This T cell receptor (beta chain) was retrieved from a study of cytomegalovirus exposure and HLA in healthy donors. A note on this clone: Antigen unknown.

The table came from immunoSEQ multiplex PCR; TCRdb's copy has only in-frame clones and leaves some out. This sample has 150,000 to 200,000 clones; 85% to 90% occur once, and the top ten carry 2.5% to 3.5%. Notes on the study in general: Most TCR sequences showed up rarely, but some public TCRs showed up in many donors. TCR beta chains numbering some 160 were designated cytomegalovirus-associated. In vitro work confirmed that a few CMV-associated chains recognize CMV antigens.

Per germline, CDR1 MDHEN and CDR2 SYDVKM. V gave up 3 bases and J gave up 4 bases, with 9 bases separating them. The CDR3 is 14 residues long. The TCR comes from a man between 18 and 35 years old in good health and CMV-seronegative. This chain connects TRBV28 to TRBJ2-2; unclear D gene. The sequenced sample consisted of PBMCs. For the CDR3, the DNA is TGTGCCAGCAGTTTCCGCGGATTCACCGGGGAGCTGTTTTTT. Translated, it gives CASSFRGFTGELFF.